This passage covers 14 T cell receptor beta chains from one sample sequenced in a study of CD8+ T cells in alopecia areata. RNA extraction was followed by reverse transcription into cDNA, which acted as the sequencing template. Clones were sequenced by immunoSEQ multiplex PCR, and TCRdb holds only the in-frame ones, with some missing. Of around 14,000 clones listed, about 50% are singletons. In alopecia areata patients, both lesional scalp punch biopsies and peripheral blood were collected. Sequencing was performed on skin, taken at week 0. The receptors shown here come from a human donor with alopecia areata.

The chain joins TRBV10-3 to TRBJ2-7; 9 positions agree with TRBD1. CDR1 is ENHRY, CDR2 SYGVKD, per germline. The length of the CDR3 is 15 residues. The trim removed 3 bases at V and 3 bases at J, leaving 6 bases unmatched. The CDR3 DNA reads as TGTGCCATCAGTGATCTGGGACAGGGAATCTACGAGCAGTACTTC. This gives the protein CAISDLGQGIYEQYF.

This rearrangement joins TRBV27 to TRBJ2-1; no firm D call. With 4 bases removed from V and 12 bases from J, the gap between germline ends came to 10 bases. Looked up from germline, CDR1 is MNHEY and CDR2 is SMNVEV (reference sequence). The CDR3 has 11 residues. The CDR3 here is CASSSGRMQFF. The CDR3 DNA reads TGTGCCAGCAGTTCTGGGCGGATGCAGTTCTTC.

The V gene is TRBV2, the J gene TRBJ1-1, with 8 nucleotides matching TRBD1. Losses at the gene ends were 1 base for V and 7 bases for J; bases not matched to a gene: 5. CDR1 and CDR2 (germline): SNHLY, FYNNEI. The CDR3 has 14 amino acids. DNA for the CDR3: TGTGCCAGCAGTGAAGTTGGGGACAGGAGTGAAGCTTTCTTT. Encoded protein: CASSEVGDRSEAFF.

This clone was seen a few times. V usage is TRBV5-1 and J usage is TRBJ2-3; the D is unclear. V gave up 0 bases and J gave up 8 bases, with 13 bases separating them. Per germline, CDR1 SGHRS and CDR2 YFSETQ. The CDR3 totals 14 residues. The CDR3 protein is CASSLGPSGGTQYF. The CDR3 DNA follows: TGCGCCAGCAGCTTGGGACCATCCGGTGGTACGCAGTATTTT.

This clone was seen a handful of times. The chain carries TRBV27 and TRBJ1-2; D gene uncertain. The CDR3 sequence is 16 residues long. Between the trimmed V and J ends, which lost 6 bases and 4 bases, there was a span of 21 bases. Germline values: CDR1 MNHEY, CDR2 SMNVEV (reference sequence). The CDR3 reads CASSQDGSPTGYGYTF. The CDR3 DNA follows: TGTGCCAGCAGCCAGGACGGTTCCCCAACGGGCTATGGCTACACCTTC.

This clone was counted a few times. V is TRBV7-2 and J is TRBJ2-1, with D tentatively TRBD2 (5 bases). This CDR3 region has 13 residues. Germline lookup yields CDR1 SGHTA and CDR2 FQGNSA. Trimming left V 5 bases short and J 2 bases short, with 7 bases between. The CDR3 here is CASSASPYNEQFF. The CDR3 DNA reads TGTGCCAGCAGCGCTAGCCCCTACAATGAGCAGTTCTTC.

The chain carries TRBV2 and TRBJ2-1; 12 bases match TRBD2. Germline V gene sequence: CDR1 SNHLY, CDR2 FYNNEI. After removal of 7 bases from V and 7 bases from J, the junction contained 8 bases not matched to a gene. The CDR3 totals 15 residues. The CDR3 coding sequence is TGTGCCAGCAACCGACTAGCGGGGGAGGGGAATGAGCAGTTCTTC. Translation gives CASNRLAGEGNEQFF.

This clone was detected a few times. V and J are TRBV10-3 and TRBJ2-7; tentative D call: TRBD2 (5 bases). Germline loops: CDR1 ENHRY, CDR2 SYGVKD. V was cut by 3 bases and J by 7 bases, with 10 bases left in between. This CDR3 contains 12 residues. The CDR3 reads CAISDGDTEQYF. The DNA for the CDR3 is TGTGCCATCAGTGACGGGGATACGGAGCAGTACTTC.

This sequence joins TRBV27 and TRBJ2-7, with a tentative D call TRBD2 (6 bases). This CDR3 is built from 16 residues. CDR1 and CDR2 from the germline V gene are MNHEY and SMNVEV (reference sequence). The germline V and J ends were trimmed by 2 bases and 2 bases, with 16 bases remaining between them. The DNA of the CDR3 is TGTGCCAGCAGTTTACGCACTAGCTGGAACCCCTACGAGCAGTACTTC. This translates into CASSLRTSWNPYEQYF.

This chain connects TRBV28 to TRBJ1-1; possibly TRBD1 for D (5 bases). The germline gives CDR1 MDHEN, CDR2 SYDVKM. CDR3 length equals 15 residues. V lost 2 bases and J 6 bases, leaving 16 bases between the germline ends. DNA of the CDR3: TGTGCCAGCAGTTTAGGGGGACTTAATATCCCTGAAGCTTTCTTT. This sequence encodes CASSLGGLNIPEAFF.

The rearrangement links TRBV9 to TRBJ2-5, with no clear D. The CDR3 has 15 residues. Per the germline V gene, CDR1 is SGDLS and CDR2 is YYNGEE. V dropped 0 bases and J dropped 1 base, with 10 bases sitting between them. CDR3 sequence reads: CASSVAPQSQETQYF. CDR3 coding DNA: TGTGCCAGCAGCGTAGCTCCCCAGTCCCAAGAGACCCAGTACTTC. Drawing the rest from reference TRBV9 and TRBJ2-5, the complete variable domain is DSGVTQTPKHLITATGQRVTLRCSPRSGDLSVYWYQQSLDQGLQFLIQYYNGEERAKGNILERFSAQQFPDLHSELNLSSLELGDSALYFCASSVAPQSQETQYFGPGTRLLVL.

The V call is TRBV2, the J call TRBJ2-7, with 8 bases identical to TRBD1. The J segment lost 2 bases and the V segment lost 8 bases, leaving 14 bases of the junction unmatched. This CDR3 is 16 amino acids long. The germline CDR1 and CDR2 sequences are SNHLY and FYNNEI. CDR3 in amino acids: CASHFRQGPRPYEQYF. CDR3 sequence (DNA): TGTGCCAGCCACTTCAGACAGGGGCCAAGGCCCTACGAGCAGTACTTC.

V and J are TRBV2 and TRBJ1-5; 7 bases are shared with TRBD1. This CDR3 spans 15 amino acids. CDR1 is SNHLY, CDR2 FYNNEI, per germline. Losses at the gene ends were 1 base for V and 9 bases for J; bases not matched to a gene: 9. The CDR3 is CASSEVGQALGPQHF. Written as DNA, the CDR3 is TGTGCCAGCAGTGAAGTAGGACAGGCCTTAGGGCCCCAGCATTTT. Drawing the rest from reference TRBV2 and TRBJ1-5, the complete variable domain is EPEVTQTPSHQVTQMGQEVILRCVPISNHLYFYWYRQILGQKVEFLVSFYNNEISEKSEIFDDQFSVERPDGSNFTLKIRSTKLEDSAMYFCASSEVGQALGPQHFGDGTRLSIL.

This chain links TRBV27 with TRBJ1-2; 7 bases match TRBD1. After removal of 7 bases from V and 4 bases from J, the junction contained 12 bases not matched to a gene. The CDR3 spans 15 residues. Per the germline V gene, CDR1 is MNHEY and CDR2 is SMNVEV (reference sequence). The CDR3 DNA follows: TGTGCCAGCACCCTATCAGGGGGAACCCTCTATGGCTACACCTTC. It yields the protein CASTLSGGTLYGYTF.